This T cell receptor (beta chain) was recorded in a study of blood T cell repertoires in COVID-19. Across the study: The United States, Italy and Spain provided the acute and convalescent COVID-19 samples. The cDNA or gDNA used as material had been derived from T cells, B-cell-depleted T cells, or PBMCs.

Patients in Seattle were enrolled during active infection, then followed longitudinally. In the original processing: Estimation of nucleated cell counts relied on the amplification of reference gene primers. Sequenced by immunoSEQ multiplex PCR; TCRdb stores in-frame clones only, minus some. V and J calls and clone size are given by that table; D and trimming were obtained from the DNA. The sample holds fewer than 200,000 clones; around 92% are singletons and the top ten take roughly 5%. This clone has more than one count but fewer than ten. Germline V gives CDR1 KGHSH, CDR2 LQKENI. CDR3 length: 12 amino acids. V was trimmed by 3 bases and J by 5 bases, leaving 7 bases between them.

The sequence derives from a man aged 30 to 45 with COVID-19, enrolled during active disease. The genes are TRBV18 and TRBJ1-1; D gene uncertain. The sequenced material came from peripheral blood. CDR3 sequence: CASSPGLTEAFF. CDR3 bases: TGTGCCAGCTCACCCGGGTTGACTGAAGCTTTCTTT.